This T cell receptor beta chain was documented in a study of Ad26.COV2.S vaccination and SARS-CoV-2 variants. Study information: Ad26.COV2.S given intramuscularly, once or twice 56 days apart. Whole-study results and caveats: It was found that vaccine and placebo recipients had similar non-spike TCR breadth. Total responses of T cells may have been underestimated by the analyses of TCR breadth and depth. Placebo recipients had lower spike-specific TCR breadth than vaccine recipients.

CDR1 and CDR2 (germline): SGHVS, FQNEAQ. The CDR3 is 15 amino acids. The V segment lost 3 bases and the J segment 5 bases; nucleotides outside the gene matches: 6. Treatment here: roughly 20 received Ad26.COV2.S at low or high dose, single or two shots; 5 received placebo; per-sample allocation not given. Samples came from day 63 after the first vaccine or placebo injection. In regard to this clone: No antigen is known for it.

Here immunoSEQ multiplex PCR was the method, and the copy in TCRdb shows in-frame clones only, minus some. The table records some 300,000 clones, around 84% of them present only once. Sequenced material: peripheral blood, taken in a trial of Ad26.COV2.S vaccine versus placebo. The chain has TRBV7-8 and TRBJ2-5, with 10 bases aligning to TRBD1. The source of this sequence is a person between 18 and 65 years old who received the Ad26.COV2.S COVID-19 vaccine or a placebo. The CDR3 DNA is TGTGCCAGCAGCTTTAGACAGGGGGCGGTGGAGACCCAGTACTTC. Translated, it gives CASSFRQGAVETQYF.